This T cell receptor beta chain emerged from a study of T cell responses to AZD1222 COVID-19 vaccine. Assay used: immunoSEQ multiplex PCR; TCRdb lists only in-frame clones, some missing. The data hold over 85,000 clones, with 88% observed a single time. Combined were second doses at about 4 or about 12 weeks. Study-wide findings and caveats: Spike was spanned by vaccine-associated CD4 TCRs, with dominance at 160-218 and 743-854.

Comments on this clone: Its antigen is undetermined.

Germline lookup yields CDR1 SGHRS and CDR2 YFSETQ. CDR3 size: 14 residues. The germline V and J ends were trimmed by 2 bases and 7 bases, with 15 bases remaining between them. The TCR sequence derives from an adult who received the AZD1222 COVID-19 vaccine. The gene calls are TRBV5-1 and TRBJ1-2; the D gene is possibly TRBD1 (6 bases). The sequenced sample was peripheral blood, obtained 28 days after the second AZD1222 dose. CDR3 amino acids: CASSLGGGSSGYTF. CDR3 DNA: TGCGCCAGCAGCTTAGGGGGAGGTTCTAGTGGCTACACCTTC. Based on the CDR3 plus reference TRBV5-1 and TRBJ1-2, the full variable domain is KAGVTQTPRYLIKTRGQQVTLSCSPISGHRSVSWYQQTPGQGLQFLFEYFSETQRNKGNFPGRFSGRQFSNSRSEMNVSTLELGDSALYLCASSLGGGSSGYTFGSGTRLTVV.